This T cell receptor (beta chain) is from a study of T cells expressing NK-cell markers. TCRdb re-called the 5' RACE reads; one entry per CDR3 protein, DNA not given. The repertoire table contains 250,000 or so distinct CDR3 sequences. Whole-study results and caveats: The study found dominant NKG2C+ clonotypes at about 1.0-7.5% of CD8+ T cells in about six donors.

In germline, CDR1 is DFQATT, CDR2 SNEGSKA (reference sequence). The CDR3 runs to 14 residues. About this clonotype: Its antigen is not known.

This receptor was identified in a woman aged 18 to 75 in good health. Sequencing was done on a sample of blood T cells: a sorted CD56 or NKG2C T cell subset, CD4+ or CD8+ T cells, or bulk PBMC T cells (not recorded which). The rearrangement uses TRBV20-1 and TRBJ2-1; TCRdb's assignment of TRBD1 cannot be checked, as there is no DNA. The CDR3 sequence: CSAPGATTYNEQFF.